The 21 T cell receptor beta chains below were found in one sample sequenced in a study of T-cell memory formation after mild COVID-19. TCRdb fed the 5' RACE reads into MiXCR, producing one record per CDR3 protein. The data contain 95,000 to 110,000 distinct CDR3 sequences, around 14% of them singletons. Source material: PBMCs or a T cell subset sorted from them (not recorded which). The receptors were sampled from a man younger than 35 who had mild COVID-19 (a few samples of this study predate the infection). Cell type and time point are not known.

The chain has TRBV4-1 and TRBJ2-4, with D tentatively TRBD2 (6 bases). The length of the CDR3 is 15 residues. CDR1 MGHRA and CDR2 YSYEKL come from the germline V gene. V lost 4 bases to trimming and J lost 8 bases, with 18 bases between them. CDR3 coding DNA: TGCGCCAGCAGCCTTACAGGTTTCCCGGGAGACATTCAGTACTTC. Translated: CASSLTGFPGDIQYF.

The chain's CDR3 is CSVAWPRTDTQYF. The CDR3 DNA follows: TGCAGCGTGGCCTGGCCAAGGACAGATACGCAGTATTTT. The V gene is TRBV29-1, the J gene TRBJ2-3; D unresolved. This CDR3 has 13 amino acids. V gave up 6 bases and J gave up 3 bases, with 13 bases separating them. Germline values: CDR1 SQVTM, CDR2 ANQGSEA.

The chain employs TRBV7-9 and TRBJ2-3; a possible D gene is TRBD1 (6 bases). CDR3 length equals 13 residues. The germline gives CDR1 SEHNR, CDR2 FQNEAQ (reference sequence). With 5 bases removed from V and 0 bases from J, the gap between germline ends came to 6 bases. In DNA, the CDR3 is TGTGCCAGCAGCGGACAGAGCACAGATACGCAGTATTTT. Protein product: CASSGQSTDTQYF.

The sample holds many counts of this clonotype. The chain joins TRBV7-9 to TRBJ1-6, with 9 positions matching TRBD1. Germline trimming cut 5 bases from V and 7 bases from J; bases unmatched to any gene: 3. The CDR3 contains 14 residues. In germline, CDR1 is SEHNR, CDR2 FQNEAQ (reference sequence). Here the CDR3 DNA reads TGTGCCAGCAGCGTACAGGGGGCCAATTCACCCCTCCACTTT. This sequence encodes CASSVQGANSPLHF.

The V call is TRBV7-3, the J call TRBJ2-3; D ambiguous. V gave up 5 bases and J gave up 6 bases, with 9 bases separating them. The CDR3 is made up of 12 amino acids. Germline V gene sequence: CDR1 SGHTA, CDR2 FQGTGA. The CDR3 is CASSHDRDTQYF. The CDR3 DNA follows: TGTGCCAGCAGCCACGATAGGGATACGCAGTATTTT.

The chain is built from TRBV6-5 and TRBJ2-5; 7 nucleotides line up with TRBD1. The germline V gene has CDR1 MNHEY and CDR2 SVGAGI. V gave up 7 bases and J gave up 5 bases; unmatched junction bases: 10. The CDR3 extends over 14 amino acids. The chain's CDR3 is CASNPQGWGETQYF. CDR3 in DNA: TGTGCCAGCAACCCACAGGGGTGGGGGGAGACCCAGTACTTC.

This chain uses TRBV7-3 with TRBJ2-3; weak D call: TRBD2 (7 bases). Germline-derived CDR1 and CDR2 are SGHTA and FQGTGA. Trimming removed 3 bases from V and 4 bases from J, with 17 bases in between. The CDR3 covers 16 residues. DNA for the CDR3: TGTGCCAGCAGCTTGGGTGGCGGGGGCCCCCCAGATACGCAGTATTTT. This codes for CASSLGGGGPPDTQYF.

The chain combines TRBV27 with TRBJ2-1; no reliable D call. This CDR3 has 14 amino acids. Germline V gives CDR1 MNHEY, CDR2 SMNVEV (reference sequence). Deletions cut 1 base from V and 6 bases from J, with 10 bases between. CDR3 sequence (DNA): TGTGCCAGCAGTTTATACGTAAGACCCAATGAGCAGTTCTTC. As protein: CASSLYVRPNEQFF.

V usage is TRBV19 and J usage is TRBJ2-2; D may be TRBD1 (6 bases). The length of the CDR3 is 15 residues. The V gene's germline CDR1 is LNHDA and CDR2 SQIVND (reference sequence). Trimming took off 4 bases at V and 1 base at J, with 10 bases between the two ends. Here the CDR3 reads CASSTGARNTGELFF. The DNA for the CDR3 is TGTGCCAGTAGTACAGGGGCGCGGAACACCGGGGAGCTGTTTTTT. Filled out from reference TRBV19 and TRBJ2-2, the complete variable domain reads DGGITQSPKYLFRKEGQNVTLSCEQNLNHDAMYWYRQDPGQGLRLIYYSQIVNDFQKGDIAEGYSVSREKKESFPLTVTSAQKNPTAFYLCASSTGARNTGELFFGEGSRLTVL.

The DNA of the CDR3 is TGCGCCAGCAGTCCCCGAGGGGGGGGATCATCAAATGAGCAGTTCTTC. It translates to CASSPRGGGSSNEQFF. The rearrangement links TRBV5-1 to TRBJ2-1; D might be TRBD2 (7 bases). CDR3 length equals 16 residues. Germline V lookup: CDR1 SGHRS, CDR2 YFSETQ. V was shortened by 5 bases and J by 7 bases, with 22 bases between the two germline ends. Based on the CDR3 plus reference TRBV5-1 and TRBJ2-1, the full variable domain is KAGVTQTPRYLIKTRGQQVTLSCSPISGHRSVSWYQQTPGQGLQFLFEYFSETQRNKGNFPGRFSGRQFSNSRSEMNVSTLELGDSALYLCASSPRGGGSSNEQFFGPGTRLTVL.

This chain uses TRBV6-2 or TRBV6-3 with TRBJ1-1, with D possibly being TRBD1 (5 bases). In germline, CDR1 is MNHEY, CDR2 SVGEGT. V was clipped by 5 bases and J by 4 bases, with 11 bases between them. This CDR3 is built from 13 residues. As DNA, the CDR3 is TGTGCCAGCAGTCTGGGGGTGGTCACTGAAGCTTTCTTT. Translating it yields CASSLGVVTEAFF.

This clonotype was seen ten or more times. The chain is built from TRBV3-1 and TRBJ2-3; D might be TRBD2 (6 bases). Germline V gene lookup returns CDR1 LGHDT and CDR2 YNNKEL (reference sequence). CDR3 length: 15 residues. Trimming cost V 4 bases and J 5 bases, with 16 bases left between them. The CDR3 nucleotides read TGTGCCAGCAGCCCGGGACTCGCTGTGGGAGATACGCAGTATTTT. Its translation: CASSPGLAVGDTQYF.

The table lists this clonotype with many counts. V and J are TRBV6-2 or TRBV6-3 and TRBJ2-1, with TRBD1 identical over 9 bases. There are 16 residues in the CDR3. Germline V gene data show CDR1 as MNHEY and CDR2 as SVGEGT. With 5 bases clipped from V and 5 bases from J, the junction kept 10 bases outside the gene matches. Here the CDR3 DNA reads TGTGCCAGCAGTCCCCTCCGGGACAGGGTGGACAATGAGCAGTTCTTC. Residues: CASSPLRDRVDNEQFF.

This clonotype was seen only once. CDR3 sequence reads: CATAEGVSTNEKLFF. CDR3 in DNA: TGTGCCACCGCGGAAGGGGTCTCTACTAATGAAAAACTGTTTTTT. V gene TRBV24-1 combines with J gene TRBJ1-4, with D possibly TRBD1 on 5 matching bases. This CDR3 has 15 residues. Trimming took off 9 bases at V and 2 bases at J, with 15 bases between the two ends. Germline-derived CDR1 and CDR2 are KGHDR and SFDVKD.

This clonotype was detected only a few times. The V gene is TRBV28, the J gene TRBJ2-4; 8 bases fit TRBD1. Per germline, CDR1 MDHEN and CDR2 SYDVKM. The CDR3 has 14 residues. V gave up 5 bases and J gave up 4 bases; unmatched junction bases: 4. The chain's CDR3 is CASSDRTGKNIQYF. The CDR3, as DNA: TGTGCCAGCAGTGATCGGACAGGGAAAAACATTCAGTACTTC. The whole variable domain, filled in from reference TRBV28 and TRBJ2-4, reads DVKVTQSSRYLVKRTGEKVFLECVQDMDHENMFWYRQDPGLGLRLIYFSYDVKMKEKGDIPEGYSVSREKKERFSLILESASTNQTSMYLCASSDRTGKNIQYFGAGTRLSVL.

This clonotype was observed a few times. The chain combines TRBV10-3 with TRBJ2-1, with 12 bases that match TRBD2. Trimming took 3 bases from V and 10 from J; bases not matched to a gene: 7. The CDR3 is 15 residues long. The germline V gene encodes CDR1 ENHRY and CDR2 SYGVKD. The CDR3: CAISDQLAGGDEQFF. DNA of the CDR3: TGTGCCATCAGTGACCAGCTAGCGGGGGGGGACGAGCAGTTCTTC.

This clonotype was detected only a few times. The chain couples TRBV29-1 to TRBJ2-7; no definite D call. The CDR3 runs 10 residues. V lost 6 bases and J 2 bases, leaving 5 bases between the germline ends. From germline, CDR1 is SQVTM and CDR2 ANQGSEA. The CDR3 DNA reads as TGCAGCGTCCTAACCTACGAGCAGTACTTC. It is translated as CSVLTYEQYF.

The chain couples TRBV7-9 to TRBJ2-7; no definite D call. Deletions cut 2 bases from V and 2 bases from J, with 10 bases between. This CDR3 is built from 14 residues. Germline V gene sequence: CDR1 SEHNR, CDR2 FQNEAQ (reference sequence). CDR3 loop: CASSLYVVAYEQYF. The CDR3 DNA sequence: TGTGCCAGCAGCTTATACGTAGTTGCCTACGAGCAGTACTTC.

The table lists this clonotype with a few counts. The chain has TRBV29-1 and TRBJ2-3; 7 bases match TRBD1. V shed 8 bases, J shed 5 bases, and the junction held 19 bases outside the gene matches. The CDR3 sequence is 16 residues long. Germline lookup yields CDR1 SQVTM and CDR2 ANQGSEA. The DNA for the CDR3 is TGCAGCATTACCCCTTCCCCGACAGGGTTGGGAGATACGCAGTATTTT. Its translation: CSITPSPTGLGDTQYF.

There are a few counts of this clonotype. This chain connects TRBV24-1 to TRBJ2-3; weak D call: TRBD1 (6 bases). CDR1 is KGHDR and CDR2 is SFDVKD in the germline V gene. There are 15 residues in the CDR3. Trimming removed 2 bases at V and 4 bases at J, with 12 bases between. CDR3 amino acids: CATSDSPGQSDTQYF. Written as DNA, the CDR3 is TGTGCCACCAGTGATTCTCCGGGACAATCAGATACGCAGTATTTT.

The V and J genes are TRBV5-5 and TRBJ1-1; D not certain. Between the trimmed V and J ends, which lost 0 bases and 7 bases, there was a span of 10 bases. Germline values: CDR1 SGHKS, CDR2 YYEKEE (reference sequence). The CDR3 runs 13 residues. The CDR3 region has the DNA TGTGCCAGCAGCTTGGAACGCAAGCATGAAGCTTTCTTT. Translating it yields CASSLERKHEAFF.